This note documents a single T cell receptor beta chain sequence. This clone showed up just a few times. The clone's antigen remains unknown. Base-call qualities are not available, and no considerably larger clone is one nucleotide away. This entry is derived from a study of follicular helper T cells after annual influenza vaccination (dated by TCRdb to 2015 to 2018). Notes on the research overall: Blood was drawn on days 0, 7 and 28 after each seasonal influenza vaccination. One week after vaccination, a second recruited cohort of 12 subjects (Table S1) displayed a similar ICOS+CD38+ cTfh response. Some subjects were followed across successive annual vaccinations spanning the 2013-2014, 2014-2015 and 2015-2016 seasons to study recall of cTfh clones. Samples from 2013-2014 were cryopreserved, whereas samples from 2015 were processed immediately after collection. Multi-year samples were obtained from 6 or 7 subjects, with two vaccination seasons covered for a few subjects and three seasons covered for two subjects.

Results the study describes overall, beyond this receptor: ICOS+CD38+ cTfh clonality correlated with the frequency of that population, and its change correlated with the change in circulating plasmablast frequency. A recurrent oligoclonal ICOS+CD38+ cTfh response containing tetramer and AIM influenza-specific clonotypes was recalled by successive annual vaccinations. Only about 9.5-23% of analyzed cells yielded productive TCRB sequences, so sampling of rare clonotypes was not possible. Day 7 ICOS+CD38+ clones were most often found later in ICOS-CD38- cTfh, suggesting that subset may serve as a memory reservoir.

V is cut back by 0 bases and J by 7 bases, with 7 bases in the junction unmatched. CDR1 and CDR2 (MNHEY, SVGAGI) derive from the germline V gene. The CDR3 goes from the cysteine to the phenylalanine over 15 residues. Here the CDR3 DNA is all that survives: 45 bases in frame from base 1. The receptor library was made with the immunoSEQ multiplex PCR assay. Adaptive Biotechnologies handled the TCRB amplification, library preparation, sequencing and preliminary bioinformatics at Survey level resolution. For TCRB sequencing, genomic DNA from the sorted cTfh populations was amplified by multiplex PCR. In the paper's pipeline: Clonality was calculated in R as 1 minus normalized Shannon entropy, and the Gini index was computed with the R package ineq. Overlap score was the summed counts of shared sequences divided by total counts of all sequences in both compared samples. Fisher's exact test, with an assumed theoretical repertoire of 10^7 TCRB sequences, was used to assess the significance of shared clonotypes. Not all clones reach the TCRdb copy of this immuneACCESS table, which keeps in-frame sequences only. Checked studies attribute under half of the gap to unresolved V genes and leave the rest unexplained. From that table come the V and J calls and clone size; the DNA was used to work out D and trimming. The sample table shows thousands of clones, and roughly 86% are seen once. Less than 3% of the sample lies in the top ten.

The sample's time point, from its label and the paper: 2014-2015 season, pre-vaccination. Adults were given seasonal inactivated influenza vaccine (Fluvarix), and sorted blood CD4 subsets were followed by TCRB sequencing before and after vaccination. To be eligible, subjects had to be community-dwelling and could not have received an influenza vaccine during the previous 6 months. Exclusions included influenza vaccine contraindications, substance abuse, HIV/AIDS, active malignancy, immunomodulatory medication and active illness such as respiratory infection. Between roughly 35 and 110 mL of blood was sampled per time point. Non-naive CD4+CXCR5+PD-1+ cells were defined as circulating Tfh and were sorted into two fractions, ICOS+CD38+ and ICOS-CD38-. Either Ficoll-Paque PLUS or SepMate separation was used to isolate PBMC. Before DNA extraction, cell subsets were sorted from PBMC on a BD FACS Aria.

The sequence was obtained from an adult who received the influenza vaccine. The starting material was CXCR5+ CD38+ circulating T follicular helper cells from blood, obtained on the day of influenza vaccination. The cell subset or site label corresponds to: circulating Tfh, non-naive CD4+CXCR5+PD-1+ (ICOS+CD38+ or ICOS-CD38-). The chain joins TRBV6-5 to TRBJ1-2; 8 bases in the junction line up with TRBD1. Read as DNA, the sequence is TGTGCCAGCAGTTACTCGGGCAGGGGGCCGGGTGGCTACACCTTC. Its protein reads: CASSYSGRGPGGYTF.